These 20 T cell receptor beta chains were sequenced from one sample in a study of cytomegalovirus exposure and HLA in healthy donors. The PCR was carried out with 60 Vbeta primers and 13 Jbeta primers. Using immunoSEQ multiplex PCR, the repertoire was profiled, and TCRdb retains in-frame clones only, with some absent. Found here are some 120,000 clones, roughly 86% of them singletons; the top ten hold roughly 2%. The sample consisted of PBMCs. These receptors were obtained from a man younger than 30 in good health and CMV-seronegative.

J is TRBJ2-2 and V is TRBV27; possibly TRBD2 for D (5 bases). With 6 bases removed from V and 6 bases from J, the gap between germline ends came to 14 bases. Germline V lookup: CDR1 MNHEY, CDR2 SMNVEV (reference sequence). The CDR3 has 14 amino acids. The CDR3 here is CASSKRGNAGELFF. CDR3 sequence (DNA): TGTGCCAGCAGCAAGAGAGGGAATGCCGGGGAGCTGTTTTTT.

This clone was counted once. The V call is TRBV27, the J call TRBJ1-5; D perhaps matches TRBD1 (5 bases). Trimming stripped 4 bases from V and 7 bases from J, with 11 bases between. This CDR3 has 13 amino acids. Germline V gives CDR1 MNHEY, CDR2 SMNVEV (reference sequence). The CDR3 sequence is CASSSQGAQPQHF. The CDR3 DNA is TGTGCCAGCAGTTCCCAAGGGGCACAGCCCCAGCATTTT.

DNA of the CDR3: TGTGCCAGCAGCTTAGCTCGGGTGGGACAGGGGGATGGAAACACCATATATTTT. This codes for CASSLARVGQGDGNTIYF. V gene TRBV7-8 combines with J gene TRBJ1-3; TRBD1 matches 11 bases. The CDR3 is 18 amino acids. Germline V gives CDR1 SGHVS, CDR2 FQNEAQ. V shed 0 bases, J shed 3 bases, and the junction held 7 bases outside the gene matches.

Comment on this clone: At one end, the junction sequence differs from germline, possibly due to a read error. The chain joins TRBV7-9 to TRBJ1-6, with D perhaps matching TRBD1 (5 bases). Germline CDR1 is SEHNR and CDR2 is FQNEAQ (reference sequence). The CDR3 consists of 12 residues. Written as DNA, the CDR3 is TGTTCCAGCAGTCAGGGAAATTCACCCCTCCACTTT. It encodes CSSSQGNSPLHF.

This sequence joins TRBV2 and TRBJ2-5; D is unclear. V lost 4 bases to trimming and J lost 5 bases, with 14 bases between them. Looked up from germline, CDR1 is SNHLY and CDR2 is FYNNEI. The CDR3 consists of 14 residues. Here the CDR3 reads CASSGLTPLETQYF. CDR3 coding DNA: TGTGCCAGCAGTGGCCTGACTCCCTTGGAGACCCAGTACTTC.

The chain recombines TRBV6-5 with TRBJ1-2; no firm D call. CDR1 is MNHEY and CDR2 is SVGAGI in the germline V gene. CDR3 length: 12 residues. V gave up 6 bases and J gave up 8 bases, with 13 bases separating them. CDR3 in DNA: TGTGCCAGCAGAGGACTTGGGTACGGCTACACCTTC. This encodes CASRGLGYGYTF.

This rearrangement joins TRBV5-4 to TRBJ1-1, with a possible D match to TRBD1 (6 bases). The CDR3 has 15 residues. The V end lost 2 bases, the J end lost 1 base, and 12 bases lay between the germline ends. Germline V gives CDR1 SGHNT, CDR2 YYREEE (reference sequence). Here the CDR3 reads CASSFSRGANTEAFF. CDR3 coding DNA: TGTGCCAGCAGCTTTTCACGGGGGGCGAACACTGAAGCTTTCTTT.

The chain couples TRBV2 to TRBJ2-7; 7 bases match TRBD2. Per the germline V gene, CDR1 is SNHLY and CDR2 is FYNNEI. V lost 4 bases and J lost 2; bases outside the gene matches: 5. This CDR3 spans 14 amino acids. The CDR3 protein is CASSAGRGTYEQYF. The CDR3 region has the DNA TGTGCCAGCAGTGCGGGGCGGGGGACCTACGAGCAGTACTTC.

This clone was counted a single time. This chain connects TRBV19 to TRBJ1-2; D gene unclear. The V and J ends lost 4 bases and 11 bases respectively, with 17 bases between them. CDR1 LNHDA and CDR2 SQIVND come from the germline V gene (reference sequence). CDR3 size: 13 residues. The CDR3 protein is CASSKEQKEAYTF. The DNA of the CDR3 is TGTGCCAGTAGTAAGGAACAGAAGGAGGCATACACCTTC.

The CDR3 DNA follows: TGTGCCAGCAGTTTACAGGGGGACTATGGCTACACCTTC. The encoded protein is CASSLQGDYGYTF. The rearrangement links TRBV6-6 to TRBJ1-2, with 8 positions matching TRBD1. V lost 4 bases and J lost 3; bases outside the gene matches: 1. This CDR3 comprises 13 residues. Germline loops: CDR1 MNHNY, CDR2 SVGAGI (reference sequence).

V gene TRBV7-2 combines with J gene TRBJ1-5, with TRBD1 identical over 10 bases. Germline assignment: CDR1 SGHTA and CDR2 FQGNSA. With V trimmed by 1 base and J by 4 bases, 7 bases remained unmatched. The CDR3 runs 17 residues. CDR3 loop: CASSLEDRGMGNQPQHF. CDR3 nucleotide sequence: TGTGCCAGCAGCTTAGAGGACAGGGGGATGGGGAATCAGCCCCAGCATTTT.

This rearrangement joins TRBV5-8 to TRBJ1-6, with 7 positions matching TRBD1. Germline V gene lookup returns CDR1 SGHTS and CDR2 YDEGEE. CDR3 length equals 13 residues. The junction had 5 bases not matched to a gene; V was cut back by 0 bases and J by 14 bases. CDR3 sequence (DNA): TGTGCCAGCAGCTTGGGACAGGGTCGGACCCTCCACTTT. Translated, it gives CASSLGQGRTLHF. Based on the CDR3 plus reference TRBV5-8 and TRBJ1-6, the full variable domain is EAGVTQSPTHLIKTRGQQATLRCSPISGHTSVYWYQQALGLGLQFLLWYDEGEERNRGNFPPRFSGRQFPNYSSELNVNALELEDSALYLCASSLGQGRTLHFGNGTRLTVT.

The genes are TRBV9 and TRBJ1-6; D is unclear. The V end lost 2 bases, the J end lost 3 bases, and 9 bases lay between the germline ends. The germline V gene has CDR1 SGDLS and CDR2 YYNGEE. The CDR3 has 15 amino acids. The chain's CDR3 is CASSVDTNYNSPLHF. DNA for the CDR3: TGTGCCAGCAGCGTTGACACGAACTATAATTCACCCCTCCACTTT.

J is TRBJ2-6 and V is TRBV6-1; 8 bases are a match to TRBD1. This CDR3 is 16 amino acids long. Germline assignment: CDR1 MNHNS and CDR2 SASEGT. The trim removed 1 base at V and 2 bases at J, leaving 1 base unmatched. The CDR3 protein is CASSEGTGTGANVLTF. For the CDR3, the DNA is TGTGCCAGCAGTGAAGGGACAGGGACTGGGGCCAACGTCCTGACTTTC.

The chain carries TRBV11-2 and TRBJ1-2; 7 nucleotides match TRBD1. The germline gives CDR1 SGHAT, CDR2 FQNNGV. V was clipped by 4 bases and J by 5 bases; unmatched bases: 10. The CDR3 spans 15 residues. The CDR3 protein is CASSSTNNRGYGYTF. Here the CDR3 DNA reads TGTGCCAGCAGCTCAACAAACAACAGGGGTTATGGCTACACCTTC.

The J gene is TRBJ2-7, the V gene TRBV2; D is ambiguous. The germline CDR1 and CDR2 sequences are SNHLY and FYNNEI. The CDR3 covers 12 residues. Trimming pared 8 bases from V and 4 bases from J, leaving 12 bases between. The DNA of the CDR3 is TGTGCCAGCCGCGAGGTGACTTACGAGCAGTACTTC. It translates to CASREVTYEQYF.

The rearrangement joins TRBV14 to TRBJ1-1; TRBD1 matches at 8 bases. Losses at the gene ends were 4 bases for V and 1 base for J; bases not matched to a gene: 5. The germline V gene encodes CDR1 SGHDN and CDR2 FVKESK. This CDR3 is 15 amino acids long. The CDR3 region is CASSPRTGKNTEAFF. CDR3 nucleotide sequence: TGTGCCAGCAGCCCCCGGACAGGGAAGAACACTGAAGCTTTCTTT.

The V gene is TRBV11-2, the J gene TRBJ2-3; tentatively, D is TRBD2 (6 bases). Trimming left V 3 bases short and J 3 bases short, with 13 bases between. Germline lookup yields CDR1 SGHAT and CDR2 FQNNGV. The CDR3 totals 15 residues. The CDR3 nucleotides read TGTGCCAGCAGCTTGTCTAGCGCAAGGACAGATACGCAGTATTTT. It translates to CASSLSSARTDTQYF.

The gene calls are TRBV19 and TRBJ2-5; a possible D gene is TRBD1 (5 bases). V lost 9 bases, J lost 0 bases, and 11 bases lay in between. The germline V gene encodes CDR1 LNHDA and CDR2 SQIVND (reference sequence). This CDR3 region has 13 residues. This CDR3 is CASTQGNQETQYF. The CDR3 DNA is TGTGCCAGCACTCAGGGAAACCAAGAGACCCAGTACTTC. Filled out from reference TRBV19 and TRBJ2-5, the complete variable domain reads DGGITQSPKYLFRKEGQNVTLSCEQNLNHDAMYWYRQDPGQGLRLIYYSQIVNDFQKGDIAEGYSVSREKKESFPLTVTSAQKNPTAFYLCASTQGNQETQYFGPGTRLLVL.

The chain carries TRBV6-5 and TRBJ1-5, with 8 nucleotides matching TRBD1. The germline CDR1 and CDR2 sequences are MNHEY and SVGAGI. This CDR3 region has 16 residues. After removal of 2 bases from V and 5 bases from J, the junction contained 8 bases not matched to a gene. CDR3 sequence: CASSYPGQGAHQPQHF. CDR3 nucleotides: TGTGCCAGCAGTTACCCGGGTCAGGGGGCCCATCAGCCCCAGCATTTT.